A single sample is the source of the 18 T cell receptor beta chains below, sequenced in a study of cytomegalovirus exposure and HLA in healthy donors. The PCR used 60 Vbeta and 13 Jbeta primers. Profiling relied on immunoSEQ multiplex PCR, and the TCRdb table lists in-frame clones only, not all of them. The table has 100,000 to 150,000 clones, about 85% seen once. The source material was PBMCs. These receptors originate from a boy aged 5 to 17 in good health and CMV-seronegative.

This sequence joins TRBV27 and TRBJ2-3; 8 nucleotides line up with TRBD2. Germline lookup yields CDR1 MNHEY and CDR2 SMNVEV (reference sequence). Germline trimming cut 5 bases from V and 6 bases from J; bases unmatched to any gene: 7. This CDR3 contains 14 residues. CDR3 sequence: CASSSLAGLDTQYF. CDR3 DNA sequence: TGTGCCAGCAGTAGTTTAGCGGGACTGGATACGCAGTATTTT.

The chain combines TRBV30 with TRBJ1-4; perhaps TRBD1 as D (5 bases). The germline CDR1 and CDR2 sequences are GTSNPN and SVGIG (reference sequence). V lost 1 base to trimming and J lost 8 bases, with 14 bases between them. The CDR3 has 14 amino acids. The CDR3: CAWSDGGGGEKLFF. DNA of the CDR3: TGTGCCTGGAGTGACGGGGGTGGGGGGGAAAAACTGTTTTTT.

As for this clone: One end of the junction does not line up with germline, which may come from a read error. The V call is TRBV29-1, the J call TRBJ2-7, with a weak D call TRBD2 (6 bases). The CDR3 length is 13 residues. Germline CDR1 reads SQVTM; CDR2 reads ANQGSEA. Here the CDR3 reads CSVEGVEGYEQYF. The CDR3 region has the DNA TGCAGCGTCGAAGGAGTGGAGGGCTACGAGCAGTACTTC.

The J gene is TRBJ1-2, the V gene TRBV30, with TRBD1 as a possible D gene (5 bases). Germline V gives CDR1 GTSNPN, CDR2 SVGIG (reference sequence). CDR3 size: 14 residues. Trimming stripped 4 bases from V and 3 bases from J, with 15 bases between. CDR3: CAWIREGSDYGYTF. The CDR3 DNA reads TGTGCCTGGATCAGGGAGGGGTCGGACTATGGCTACACCTTC.

This chain connects TRBV7-6 to TRBJ2-1; 10 nucleotides agree with TRBD2. With 4 bases clipped from V and 13 bases from J, the junction kept 7 bases outside the gene matches. Germline V gene sequence: CDR1 SGHVS, CDR2 FNYEAQ. CDR3 length: 13 amino acids. For the CDR3, the DNA is TGTGCCAGCAGCTCTCTAGCGGGGGAGTATCAGTTCTTC. Translation gives CASSSLAGEYQFF.

The genes are TRBV2 and TRBJ1-1, with 9 bases lining up with TRBD1. With V trimmed by 8 bases and J by 5 bases, 6 bases remained unmatched. Germline assignment: CDR1 SNHLY and CDR2 FYNNEI. This CDR3 has 13 amino acids. CDR3 sequence: CASGTDRGTEAFF. For the CDR3, the DNA is TGTGCCAGCGGAACCGACAGGGGGACTGAAGCTTTCTTT.

The chain is built from TRBV5-6 and TRBJ2-3; TRBD1 matches at 7 bases. V shed 4 bases, J shed 4 bases, and the junction held 9 bases outside the gene matches. CDR3 length: 15 residues. CDR1 and CDR2 from the germline V gene are SGHDT and YYEEEE. CDR3 amino acids: CASSPGQRTADTQYF. The DNA of the CDR3 is TGTGCCAGCAGCCCGGGACAGCGAACAGCAGATACGCAGTATTTT.

The rearrangement joins TRBV5-4 to TRBJ2-7; tentatively, D is TRBD2 (6 bases). V shed 3 bases and J shed 6 bases, with 13 bases lying between them. The CDR3 is 13 residues long. Germline CDR1 is SGHNT and CDR2 is YYREEE (reference sequence). The CDR3 region is CASSYPAGSEQYF. DNA of the CDR3: TGTGCCAGCAGCTACCCGGCGGGATCCGAGCAGTACTTC.

This sequence joins TRBV30 and TRBJ1-4, with D maybe TRBD1 (5 bases). Trimming pared 4 bases from V and 5 bases from J, leaving 17 bases between. This CDR3 is built from 15 residues. Germline assignment: CDR1 GTSNPN and CDR2 SVGIG (reference sequence). CDR3 sequence: CAWTSLTERNEKLFF. For the CDR3, the DNA is TGTGCCTGGACCAGCCTGACAGAGAGGAATGAAAAACTGTTTTTT.

The chain links TRBV25-1 to TRBJ1-1; 8 positions match TRBD1. Germline V CDR1 and CDR2: MGHDK, SYGVNS. With V trimmed by 1 base and J by 10 bases, 8 bases remained unmatched. CDR3 length: 14 amino acids. The CDR3 region has the DNA TGTGCCAGCAGTGAATGGGCCAGGGGGCTGAGAGCTTTCTTT. This translates into CASSEWARGLRAFF. Full variable domain (missing parts from reference TRBV25-1 and TRBJ1-1): EADIYQTPRYLVIGTGKKITLECSQTMGHDKMYWYQQDPGMELHLIHYSYGVNSTEKGDLSSESTVSRIRTEHFPLTLESARPSHTSQYLCASSEWARGLRAFFGQGTRLTVV.

The gene calls are TRBV7-3 and TRBJ1-1; unclear D gene. The germline gives CDR1 SGHTA, CDR2 FQGTGA. This CDR3 contains 13 residues. Between the trimmed V and J ends, which lost 5 bases and 4 bases, there was a span of 11 bases. For the CDR3, the DNA is TGTGCCAGCAGCCCCATGAGAACCACTGAAGCTTTCTTT. It yields the protein CASSPMRTTEAFF.

Concerning this clone itself: The junction shows a germline mismatch at one end, possibly a read error. The chain uses TRBV6-1 and TRBJ1-1, with TRBD1 matching 8 bases. The CDR3 is 16 residues long. Germline V lookup: CDR1 MNHNS, CDR2 SASEGT. The DNA for the CDR3 is TGTGCCAGCAGTGAAAGGCAGGGACAGGTGAAGACTGAAGCTTTCTTT. This translates into CASSERQGQVKTEAFF.

The genes are TRBV7-9 and TRBJ2-7; the D gene is possibly TRBD1 (6 bases). V gave up 2 bases and J gave up 4 bases, with 6 bases separating them. This CDR3 spans 12 amino acids. Germline CDR1 is SEHNR and CDR2 is FQNEAQ (reference sequence). The CDR3 spells CASSLQGYEQYF. CDR3 in DNA: TGTGCCAGCAGCTTACAGGGGTACGAGCAGTACTTC.

The genes are TRBV9 and TRBJ2-2; TRBD1 might be the D (6 bases). CDR3 length: 13 residues. The germline V gene encodes CDR1 SGDLS and CDR2 YYNGEE. Trimming shortened V by 2 bases and J by 8 bases, and 10 bases separated the two germline ends. CDR3 sequence: CASSVRGMGELFF. CDR3 bases: TGTGCCAGCAGCGTTAGGGGGATGGGGGAGCTGTTTTTT.

The V call is TRBV15, the J call TRBJ1-3, with D unclear. Per the germline V gene, CDR1 is LNHNV and CDR2 is YYDKDF (reference sequence). This CDR3 is 16 amino acids long. The V gene lost 0 bases and the J gene lost 2 bases, with 11 bases spanning the gap. CDR3 sequence reads: CATSRDLPGTGNTIYF. Here the CDR3 DNA reads TGTGCCACCAGCAGAGATCTCCCGGGGACTGGAAACACCATATATTTT.

The chain has TRBV6-5 and TRBJ2-1, with 11 bases identical to TRBD2. Losses at the gene ends were 6 bases for V and 2 bases for J; bases not matched to a gene: 3. CDR1 and CDR2 (germline): MNHEY, SVGAGI. This CDR3 spans 15 amino acids. The CDR3 DNA reads TGTGCCAGCAGCAAGACTAGCGGGGCCTACAATGAGCAGTTCTTC. Translation: CASSKTSGAYNEQFF.

The rearrangement links TRBV29-1 to TRBJ2-7; perhaps TRBD2 as D (5 bases). From germline, CDR1 is SQVTM and CDR2 ANQGSEA. The CDR3 spans 12 residues. V was cut by 4 bases and J by 2 bases, with 9 bases left in between. The CDR3 is CSVVLGAYEQYF. CDR3 DNA: TGCAGCGTTGTGTTGGGAGCCTACGAGCAGTACTTC.

This clone appeared a single time. This sequence joins TRBV14 and TRBJ2-7; D not resolved. Looked up from germline, CDR1 is SGHDN and CDR2 is FVKESK. V was pared by 4 bases and J by 6 bases, with 10 bases between. The CDR3 has 12 residues. Here the CDR3 reads CASSPTLTEQYF. The CDR3 nucleotides are TGTGCCAGCAGCCCGACATTAACCGAGCAGTACTTC. The whole variable domain, filled in from reference TRBV14 and TRBJ2-7, reads EAGVTQFPSHSVIEKGQTVTLRCDPISGHDNLYWYRRVMGKEIKFLLHFVKESKQDESGMPNNRFLAERTGGTYSTLKVQPAELEDSGVYFCASSPTLTEQYFGPGTRLTVT.